This TCR beta chain was identified in a study of blood T cell repertoires in COVID-19 (TCRdb year 2020). General notes on the study: Samples covering the acute and convalescent phases of COVID-19 were provided by collaborators in the United States, Italy and Spain. The dataset comprised deeply sampled blood TCRbeta repertoires from subjects exposed to, actively infected with, or recovered from COVID-19. The repertoires were made available in a free public database intended to serve as a resource for research on the immune response to SARS-CoV-2. HLA class I and class II types, where available, came from metadata supplied by the sample provider rather than from assay-based typing. Sample metadata almost always included a de-identified subject ID, COVID-19 status, age in years and sex. The samples were drawn from the first 160 participants of the ongoing ImmuneRACE study and from 1,254 subjects provided by 6 global collaborators. The prospective study material was composed of cDNA or gDNA derived from T cells, B-cell-depleted T cells, or PBMCs.

TCRbeta CDR3 regions were amplified from genomic DNA by means of the immunoSEQ Assay, a bias-controlled multiplex PCR. As for how the authors treated the data: The number of nucleated cells in each sample was estimated by amplification of reference gene primers within the assay. To quantify the absolute abundance of each unique TCRbeta CDR3 rearrangement, sequence reads were collapsed and filtered. For each sample, productive Simpson clonality was calculated as the square root of Simpson's diversity index across productive rearrangements. Drawn from immuneACCESS, this table holds only the in-frame rearrangements with V and J called that TCRdb kept. Clones are partly lost; checked studies trace under half to an unresolved V gene and leave the rest unexplained. The DNA gave D and trimming, while V, J and clone size come from that table. In this sample the table shows around 200,000 clones, around 90% of which occur a single time. Of the sample, around 2.7% falls within the top ten clones.

As for this clone: It has no known antigen specificity. No clone much larger than this one lies a single base away; base qualities are absent.

Overall results and qualifications from the work: Clinical and demographic metadata were provided uncurated, with the amount varying by source and participant.

Whole blood was collected in K2EDTA tubes by collaborating institutions according to the institutions' own protocols. For TCRbeta analysis, collaborator samples were shipped as frozen whole blood, as isolated PBMCs, or as DNA extracted from either sample type. Inclusive of the bounding cysteine and phenylalanine, the CDR3 is 15 residues long. Just the 45-base CDR3 DNA is kept, in frame starting at base 1. From V the trimming removes 5 bases and from J it removes 5 bases, while the gene matches leave 10 bases of the junction unaccounted for. Based on the germline V gene, the CDR1 and CDR2 sequences are MDHEN and SYDVKM.

This TCR derives from a man aged 40-55 years with active or convalescent COVID-19. Recombination connected TRBV28 to TRBJ2-5, with 8 bases in between that match TRBD2. The sample taken for sequencing was peripheral blood. At the DNA level, the sequence is TGTGCCAGCAGTGACAGACTAGCGTCAGTTGAGACCCAGTACTTC. Translation gives CASSDRLASVETQYF.